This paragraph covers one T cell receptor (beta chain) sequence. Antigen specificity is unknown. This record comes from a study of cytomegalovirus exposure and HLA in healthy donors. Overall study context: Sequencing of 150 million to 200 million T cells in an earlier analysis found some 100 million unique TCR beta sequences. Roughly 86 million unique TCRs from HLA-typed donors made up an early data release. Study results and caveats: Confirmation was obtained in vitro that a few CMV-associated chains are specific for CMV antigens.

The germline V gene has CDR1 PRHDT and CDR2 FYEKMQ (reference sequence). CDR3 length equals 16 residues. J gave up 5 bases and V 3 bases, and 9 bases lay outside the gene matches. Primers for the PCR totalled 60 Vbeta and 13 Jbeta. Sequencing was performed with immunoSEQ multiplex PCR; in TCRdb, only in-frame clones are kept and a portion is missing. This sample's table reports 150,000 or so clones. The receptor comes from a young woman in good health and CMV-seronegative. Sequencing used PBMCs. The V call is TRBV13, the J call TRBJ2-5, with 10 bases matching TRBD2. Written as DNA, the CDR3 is TGTGCCAGCAGCTTCTCCCTAGCGGGAGAGGAGGAGACCCAGTACTTC. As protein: CASSFSLAGEEETQYF. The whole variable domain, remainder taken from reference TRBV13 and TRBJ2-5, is AAGVIQSPRHLIKEKRETATLKCYPIPRHDTVYWYQQGPGQDPQFLISFYEKMQSDKGSIPDRFSAQQFSDYHSELNMSSLELGDSALYFCASSFSLAGEEETQYFGPGTRLLVL.